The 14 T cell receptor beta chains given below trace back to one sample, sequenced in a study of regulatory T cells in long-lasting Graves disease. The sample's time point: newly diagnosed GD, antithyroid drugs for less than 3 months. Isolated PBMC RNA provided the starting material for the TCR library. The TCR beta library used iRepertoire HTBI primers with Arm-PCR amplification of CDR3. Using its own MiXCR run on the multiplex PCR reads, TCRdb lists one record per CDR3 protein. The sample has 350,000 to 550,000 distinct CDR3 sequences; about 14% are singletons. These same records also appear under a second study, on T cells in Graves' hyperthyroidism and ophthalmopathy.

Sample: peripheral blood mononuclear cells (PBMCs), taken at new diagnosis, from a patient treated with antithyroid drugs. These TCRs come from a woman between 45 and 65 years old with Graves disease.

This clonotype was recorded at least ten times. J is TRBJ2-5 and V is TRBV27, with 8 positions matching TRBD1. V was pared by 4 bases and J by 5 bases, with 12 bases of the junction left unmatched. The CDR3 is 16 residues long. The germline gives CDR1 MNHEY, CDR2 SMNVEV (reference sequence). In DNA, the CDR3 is TGTGCCAGCAGTTCCGGACAGGGCTATGTCTTGGAGACCCAGTACTTC. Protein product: CASSSGQGYVLETQYF.

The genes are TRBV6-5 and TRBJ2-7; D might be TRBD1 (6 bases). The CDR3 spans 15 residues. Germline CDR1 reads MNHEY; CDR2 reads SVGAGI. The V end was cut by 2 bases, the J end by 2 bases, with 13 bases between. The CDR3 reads CASSYDRQAPYEQYF. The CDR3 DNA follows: TGTGCCAGCAGTTACGACCGACAGGCGCCCTACGAGCAGTACTTC.

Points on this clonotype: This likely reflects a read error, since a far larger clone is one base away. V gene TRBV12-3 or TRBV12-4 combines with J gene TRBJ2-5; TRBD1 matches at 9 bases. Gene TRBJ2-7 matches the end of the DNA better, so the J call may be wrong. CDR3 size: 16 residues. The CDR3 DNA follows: TGTGCCAGCAGTTTCACCGGGACAGGGATCATCTACGAGCAGTACTTC. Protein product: CASSFTGTGIIYEQYF.

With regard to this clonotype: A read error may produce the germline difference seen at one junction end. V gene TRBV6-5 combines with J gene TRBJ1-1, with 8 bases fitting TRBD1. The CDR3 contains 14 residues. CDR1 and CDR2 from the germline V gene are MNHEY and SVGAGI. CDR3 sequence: CASNYRGKNTEAFF. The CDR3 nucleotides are TGTGCCAGCAATTACAGGGGGAAAAACACTGAAGCTTTCTTT.

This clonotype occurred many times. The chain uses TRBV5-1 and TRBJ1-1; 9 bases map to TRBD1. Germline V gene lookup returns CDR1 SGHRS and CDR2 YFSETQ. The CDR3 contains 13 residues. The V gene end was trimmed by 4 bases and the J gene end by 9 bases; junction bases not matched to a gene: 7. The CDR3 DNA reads TGCGCCAGCAGCCCGGGGACAGGGTTCCAAGCTTTCTTT. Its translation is CASSPGTGFQAFF. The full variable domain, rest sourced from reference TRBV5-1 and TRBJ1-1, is KAGVTQTPRYLIKTRGQQVTLSCSPISGHRSVSWYQQTPGQGLQFLFEYFSETQRNKGNFPGRFSGRQFSNSRSEMNVSTLELGDSALYLCASSPGTGFQAFFGQGTRLTVV.

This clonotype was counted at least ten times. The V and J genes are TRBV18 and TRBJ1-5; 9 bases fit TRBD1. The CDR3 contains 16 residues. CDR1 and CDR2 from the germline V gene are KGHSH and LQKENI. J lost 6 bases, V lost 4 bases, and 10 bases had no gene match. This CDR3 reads CASSRPGTGNSQPQHF. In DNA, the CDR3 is TGTGCCAGCTCACGTCCCGGGACAGGGAATAGTCAGCCCCAGCATTTT.

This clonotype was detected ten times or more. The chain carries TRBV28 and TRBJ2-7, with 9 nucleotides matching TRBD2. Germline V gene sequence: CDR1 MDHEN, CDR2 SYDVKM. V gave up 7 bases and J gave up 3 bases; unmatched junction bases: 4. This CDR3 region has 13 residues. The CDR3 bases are TGTGCCAGCATCAATAGCGGGAGCTACGAGCAGTACTTC. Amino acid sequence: CASINSGSYEQYF.

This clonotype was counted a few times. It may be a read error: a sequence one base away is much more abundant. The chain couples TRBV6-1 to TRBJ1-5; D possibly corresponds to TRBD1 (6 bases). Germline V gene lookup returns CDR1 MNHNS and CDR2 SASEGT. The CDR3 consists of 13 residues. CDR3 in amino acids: CTSSGRGFRVQHF. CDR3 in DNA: TGTACCAGCAGCGGAAGGGGGTTTAGGGTCCAGCATTTT.

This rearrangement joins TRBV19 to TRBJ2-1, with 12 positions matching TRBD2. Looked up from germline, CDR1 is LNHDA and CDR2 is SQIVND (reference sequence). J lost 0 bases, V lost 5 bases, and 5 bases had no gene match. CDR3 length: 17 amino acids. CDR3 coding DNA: TGTGCCAGTAGTCCTAGCGGGAGGGGGGGCTCCTACAATGAGCAGTTCTTC. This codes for CASSPSGRGGSYNEQFF.

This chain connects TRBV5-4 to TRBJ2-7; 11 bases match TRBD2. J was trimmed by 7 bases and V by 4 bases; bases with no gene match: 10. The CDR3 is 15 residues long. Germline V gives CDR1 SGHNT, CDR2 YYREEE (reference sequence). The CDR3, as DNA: TGTGCCAGCAGCAATAGCGGGAGGGCCCGCGGTGAGCAGTACTTC. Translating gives CASSNSGRARGEQYF.

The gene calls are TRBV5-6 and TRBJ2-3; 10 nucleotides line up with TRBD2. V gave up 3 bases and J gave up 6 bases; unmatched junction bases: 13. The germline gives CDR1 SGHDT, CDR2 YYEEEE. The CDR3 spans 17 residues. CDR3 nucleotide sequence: TGTGCCAGCAGCTCCCATCCGGCTAGCGGGAGTTGGGATACGCAGTATTTT. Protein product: CASSSHPASGSWDTQYF.

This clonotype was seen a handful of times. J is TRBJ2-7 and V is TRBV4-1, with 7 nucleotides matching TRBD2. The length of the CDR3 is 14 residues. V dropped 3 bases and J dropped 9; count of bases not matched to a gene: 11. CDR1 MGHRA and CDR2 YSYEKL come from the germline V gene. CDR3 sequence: CASSQALGGFAQYF. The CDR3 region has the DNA TGCGCCAGCAGCCAGGCTCTCGGGGGGTTCGCGCAGTACTTC.

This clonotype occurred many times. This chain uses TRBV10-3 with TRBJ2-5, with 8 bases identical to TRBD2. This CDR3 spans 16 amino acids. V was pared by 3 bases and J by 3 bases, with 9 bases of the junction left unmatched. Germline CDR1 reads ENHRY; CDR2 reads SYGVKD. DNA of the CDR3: TGTGCCATCAGTGATGGGACTAGTGGGAGGGAAGAGACCCAGTACTTC. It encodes CAISDGTSGREETQYF.

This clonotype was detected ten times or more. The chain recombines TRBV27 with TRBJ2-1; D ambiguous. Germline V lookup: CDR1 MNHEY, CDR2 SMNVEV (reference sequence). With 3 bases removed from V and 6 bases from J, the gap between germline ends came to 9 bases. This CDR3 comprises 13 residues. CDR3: CASSFRSLNEQFF. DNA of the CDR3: TGTGCCAGCAGTTTTCGCAGCCTCAATGAGCAGTTCTTC.